One and the same sample provided the 11 T cell receptor beta chains below, sequenced in a study of cytomegalovirus exposure and HLA in healthy donors. The PCR was carried out with 60 Vbeta primers and 13 Jbeta primers. Repertoires were generated with immunoSEQ multiplex PCR, while TCRdb's copy carries only in-frame clones and drops some. The repertoire holds under 150,000 clones, with 70% to 80% as singletons. Input material: PBMCs. These receptor sequences come from a woman aged 40 to 50 in good health and CMV-seropositive.

This chain joins TRBV29-1 and TRBJ1-2; TRBD1 matches at 10 bases. After removal of 2 bases from V and 5 bases from J, the junction contained 11 bases not matched to a gene. Germline loops: CDR1 SQVTM, CDR2 ANQGSEA. This CDR3 region has 16 residues. The DNA for the CDR3 is TGCAGCGTTGAACACCAGACAGGGGGCGTCGGTTATGGCTACACCTTC. This encodes CSVEHQTGGVGYGYTF.

This sequence joins TRBV6-1 and TRBJ1-5, with a tentative D call TRBD1 (5 bases). In germline, CDR1 is MNHNS, CDR2 SASEGT. The CDR3 loop spans 13 amino acids. V dropped 5 bases and J dropped 11 bases, with 16 bases sitting between them. CDR3 protein: CASSRGRDWSQHF. The CDR3 DNA follows: TGTGCCAGCAGTCGAGGGCGGGACTGGTCCCAGCATTTT.

The chain carries TRBV27 and TRBJ2-2, with 10 bases aligning to TRBD2. The junction had 2 bases not matched to a gene; V was cut back by 1 base and J by 0 bases. CDR3 length: 17 residues. The germline V gene encodes CDR1 MNHEY and CDR2 SMNVEV (reference sequence). The CDR3 DNA reads TGTGCCAGCAGTTTATTTACTAGCGGGGCGAACACCGGGGAGCTGTTTTTT. Translating it yields CASSLFTSGANTGELFF.

This clone was recorded once. The CDR3 spells CASSSSAGGPNEQYF. The CDR3 coding sequence is TGTGCCAGCAGCTCTTCGGCGGGAGGGCCCAACGAGCAGTACTTC. J is TRBJ2-7 and V is TRBV7-2, with 9 positions matching TRBD2. This CDR3 is built from 15 residues. Germline lookup yields CDR1 SGHTA and CDR2 FQGNSA. V trimming: 4 bases; J trimming: 5 bases; junction bases outside the gene matches: 9.

Notes on this clone: One end of the junction varies from germline; a read error may be responsible. The chain links TRBV7-7 to TRBJ1-3; D is unresolved. Germline assignment: CDR1 SSHAT and CDR2 FNYEAQ (reference sequence). CDR3 size: 13 residues. The CDR3 region has the DNA TGTGCTAGCAGTAACACCTCCGGAAACACCATATATTTT. It specifies CASSNTSGNTIYF.

This clone was seen a single time. The V call is TRBV13, the J call TRBJ1-4; 9 positions match TRBD1. CDR3 length: 14 residues. Germline V gene sequence: CDR1 PRHDT, CDR2 FYEKMQ (reference sequence). J was trimmed by 5 bases and V by 5 bases; bases with no gene match: 3. The CDR3 loop reads CASSRDRGNEKLFF. The CDR3 coding sequence is TGTGCCAGCAGCCGCGACAGGGGGAATGAAAAACTGTTTTTT.

V and J are TRBV27 and TRBJ2-5; D possibly corresponds to TRBD1 (7 bases). The CDR3 has 16 residues. Trimming took 6 bases from V and 2 from J, leaving 19 bases between them. Per the germline V gene, CDR1 is MNHEY and CDR2 is SMNVEV (reference sequence). CDR3 sequence (DNA): TGTGCCAGCAGGGAGGGGGCTGGGGCCCTTCAAGAGACCCAGTACTTC. This gives the protein CASREGAGALQETQYF.

The V and J genes are TRBV4-1 and TRBJ2-7, with 8 bases fitting TRBD1. The CDR3 totals 15 residues. Unmatched junction bases numbered 9, after V lost 3 bases and J lost 5 bases. Germline V gene sequence: CDR1 MGHRA, CDR2 YSYEKL. CDR3 in DNA: TGCGCCAGCAGCCAGAGACAGGGGATTAGCGACGAGCAGTACTTC. This translates into CASSQRQGISDEQYF.

This chain uses TRBV5-1 with TRBJ2-2, with a tentative D call TRBD1 (6 bases). Trimming left V 0 bases short and J 6 bases short, with 9 bases between. Germline CDR1 SGHRS, CDR2 YFSETQ. This CDR3 is built from 14 residues. As DNA, the CDR3 is TGCGCCAGCAGCTTGGTACAGGGCGCCGGGGAGCTGTTTTTT. It encodes CASSLVQGAGELFF.

V and J are TRBV5-6 and TRBJ2-7, with D maybe TRBD1 (6 bases). The ends were cut back, 2 bases at V and 5 bases at J, with 20 bases in the middle. This CDR3 comprises 16 residues. Germline values: CDR1 SGHDT, CDR2 YYEEEE. The CDR3 loop reads CASSLVGTQGDHEQYF. In DNA form, the CDR3 reads TGTGCCAGCAGCTTAGTAGGAACACAGGGAGACCACGAGCAGTACTTC. Complete variable domain (other parts from reference TRBV5-6 and TRBJ2-7): DAGVTQSPTHLIKTRGQQVTLRCSPKSGHDTVSWYQQALGQGPQFIFQYYEEEERQRGNFPDRFSGHQFPNYSSELNVNALLLGDSALYLCASSLVGTQGDHEQYFGPGTRLTVT.

The chain uses TRBV6-5 and TRBJ2-3; TRBD2 matches at 8 bases. V lost 2 bases to trimming and J lost 2 bases; unmatched junction nucleotides: 3. The CDR3 contains 15 residues. The germline gives CDR1 MNHEY, CDR2 SVGAGI. The CDR3 nucleotides are TGTGCCAGCAGTTACGTAGCGGGAAACACAGATACGCAGTATTTT. Translating it yields CASSYVAGNTDTQYF.